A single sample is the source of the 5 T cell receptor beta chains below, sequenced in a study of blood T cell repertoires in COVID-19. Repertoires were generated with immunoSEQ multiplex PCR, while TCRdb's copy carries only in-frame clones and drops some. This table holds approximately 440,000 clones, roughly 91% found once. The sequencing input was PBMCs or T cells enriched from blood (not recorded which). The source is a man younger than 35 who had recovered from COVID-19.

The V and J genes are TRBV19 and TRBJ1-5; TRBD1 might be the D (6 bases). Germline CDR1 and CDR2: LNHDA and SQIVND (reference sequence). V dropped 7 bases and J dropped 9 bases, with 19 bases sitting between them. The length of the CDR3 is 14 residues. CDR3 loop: CASTSDRLFGPQHF. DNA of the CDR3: TGTGCCAGTACCTCGGACAGACTCTTTGGGCCCCAGCATTTT.

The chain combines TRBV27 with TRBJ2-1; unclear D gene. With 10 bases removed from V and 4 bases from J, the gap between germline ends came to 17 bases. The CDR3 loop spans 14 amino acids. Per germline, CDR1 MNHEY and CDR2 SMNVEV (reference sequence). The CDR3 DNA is TGTGCCACCGCTGTCGCCGGGTCATACAATGAGCAGTTCTTC. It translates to CATAVAGSYNEQFF.

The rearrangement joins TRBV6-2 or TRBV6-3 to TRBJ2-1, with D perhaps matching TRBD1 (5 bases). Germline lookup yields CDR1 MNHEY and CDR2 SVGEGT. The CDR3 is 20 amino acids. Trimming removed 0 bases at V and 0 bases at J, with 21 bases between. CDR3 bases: TGTGCCAGCAGTTACTCTTACTGGGATGGGGCGACGAGCTCCTACAATGAGCAGTTCTTC. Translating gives CASSYSYWDGATSSYNEQFF.

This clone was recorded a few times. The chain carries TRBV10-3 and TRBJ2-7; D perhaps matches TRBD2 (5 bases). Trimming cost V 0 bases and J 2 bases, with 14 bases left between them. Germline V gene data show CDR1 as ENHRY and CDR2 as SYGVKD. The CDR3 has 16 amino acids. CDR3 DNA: TGTGCCATCAGTGAGTCAGAGGGTTCTCCGACCTACGAGCAGTACTTC. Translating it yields CAISESEGSPTYEQYF.

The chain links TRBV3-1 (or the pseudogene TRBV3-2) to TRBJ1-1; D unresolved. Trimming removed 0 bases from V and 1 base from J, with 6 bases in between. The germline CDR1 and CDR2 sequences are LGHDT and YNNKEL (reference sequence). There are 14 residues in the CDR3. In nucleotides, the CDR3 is TGTGCCAGCAGCCAAGAGCCGGGGAACACTGAAGCTTTCTTT. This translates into CASSQEPGNTEAFF.